This TCR beta chain was captured in a study of T cells in Graves' hyperthyroidism and ophthalmopathy. The CDR3 is made up of 12 amino acids. CDR1 SQVTM and CDR2 ANQGSEA come from the germline V gene. V was clipped by 5 bases and J by 2 bases; unmatched bases: 1. The table lists this clonotype with many counts. TCR beta CDR3 regions were amplified from RNA. The TCR CDR3 first-round RT-PCR relied on the HTBI primer set. TCRdb fed the multiplex PCR reads into MiXCR, producing one record per CDR3 protein. The data hold around 540,000 distinct CDR3 sequences, with under 60% observed a single time. The source material was peripheral blood or thyroid tissue (not recorded which). V and J are TRBV29-1 and TRBJ2-5; 8 bases fit TRBD1. This sequence originates from a woman younger than 35 with Graves' hyperthyroidism. The chain's CDR3 is CSVRQGQETQYF. The CDR3 DNA sequence: TGCAGCGTTAGACAGGGGCAAGAGACCCAGTACTTC.